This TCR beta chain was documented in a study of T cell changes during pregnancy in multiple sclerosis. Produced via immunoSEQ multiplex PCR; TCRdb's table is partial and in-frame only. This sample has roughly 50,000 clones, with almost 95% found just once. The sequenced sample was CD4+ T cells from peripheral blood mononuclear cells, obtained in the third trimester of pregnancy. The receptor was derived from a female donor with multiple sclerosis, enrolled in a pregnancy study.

The CDR3 sequence: CASSVGSSGPYNEQFF. CDR3 DNA: TGTGCCAGCAGCGTAGGATCTAGCGGGCCCTACAATGAGCAGTTCTTC. This chain joins TRBV9 and TRBJ2-1, with 8 bases lining up with TRBD2. J gave up 2 bases and V 0 bases, and 4 bases lay outside the gene matches. Germline CDR1 and CDR2: SGDLS and YYNGEE. CDR3 length: 16 amino acids. Looking up the rest from reference TRBV9 and TRBJ2-1 gives the full variable domain: DSGVTQTPKHLITATGQRVTLRCSPRSGDLSVYWYQQSLDQGLQFLIQYYNGEERAKGNILERFSAQQFPDLHSELNLSSLELGDSALYFCASSVGSSGPYNEQFFGPGTRLTVL.